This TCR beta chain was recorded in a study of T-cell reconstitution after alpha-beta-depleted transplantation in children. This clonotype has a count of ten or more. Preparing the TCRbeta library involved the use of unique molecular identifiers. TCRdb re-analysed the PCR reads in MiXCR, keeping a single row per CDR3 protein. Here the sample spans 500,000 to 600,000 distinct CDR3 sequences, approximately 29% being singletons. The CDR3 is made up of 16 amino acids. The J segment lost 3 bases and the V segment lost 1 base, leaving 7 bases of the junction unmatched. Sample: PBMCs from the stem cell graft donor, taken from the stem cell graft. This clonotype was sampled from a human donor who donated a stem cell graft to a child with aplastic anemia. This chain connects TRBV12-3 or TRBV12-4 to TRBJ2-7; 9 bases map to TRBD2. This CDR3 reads CASSLEKLAGGYEQYF. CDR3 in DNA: TGTGCCAGCAGTTTAGAAAAACTAGCGGGTGGCTACGAGCAGTACTTC.